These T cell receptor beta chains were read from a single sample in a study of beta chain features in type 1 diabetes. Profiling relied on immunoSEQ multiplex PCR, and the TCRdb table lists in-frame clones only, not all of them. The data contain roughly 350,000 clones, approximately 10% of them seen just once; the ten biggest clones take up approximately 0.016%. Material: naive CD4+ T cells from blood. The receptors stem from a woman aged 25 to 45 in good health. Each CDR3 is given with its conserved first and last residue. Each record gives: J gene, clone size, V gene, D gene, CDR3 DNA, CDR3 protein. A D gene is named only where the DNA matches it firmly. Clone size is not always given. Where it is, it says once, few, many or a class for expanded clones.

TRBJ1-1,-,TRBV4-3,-,TGCGCCAGCAGCCAAGAATCCGGGGCTGAAGCTTTCTTT,CASSQESGAEAFF
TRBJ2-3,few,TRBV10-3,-,TGTGCCATCAGTGCCCGGGATGTCACAGATACGCAGTATTTT,CAISARDVTDTQYF
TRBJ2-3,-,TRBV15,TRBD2,TGTGCCACCAGCAGAGATTTAGCGGGGGATACGCAGTATTTT,CATSRDLAGDTQYF
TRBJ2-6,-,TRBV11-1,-,TGTGCCAGCGGATCAAGGGGGGGCTCTGGGGCCAACGTCCTGACTTTC,CASGSRGGSGANVLTF
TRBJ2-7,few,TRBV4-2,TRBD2,TGTGCCAGCAGCCAACACGGACTAGCGAGCTCGGGTGAGCAGTACTTC,CASSQHGLASSGEQYF
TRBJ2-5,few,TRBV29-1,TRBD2,TGCAGCGTTGTAGGACTAGCGGGAGGGCCTACCTTAGAGACCCAGTACTTC,CSVVGLAGGPTLETQYF
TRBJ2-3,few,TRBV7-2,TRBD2,TGTGCCAGCAGCTTAGAGGGACTAGCCTCAGATACGCAGTATTTT,CASSLEGLASDTQYF
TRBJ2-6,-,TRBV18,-,TGTGCCAGCTCACCTAACGGTTCGGGAGATCGCTCTGGGGCCAACGTCCTGACTTTC,CASSPNGSGDRSGANVLTF
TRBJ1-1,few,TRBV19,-,TGTGCCAGTAGTATTATTGGGGGCCGTACTGAAGCTTTCTTT,CASSIIGGRTEAFF
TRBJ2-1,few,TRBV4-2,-,TGTGCCAGCAGCCAAGACTCCGGGAAGGAAATCTTC,CASSQDSGKEIF
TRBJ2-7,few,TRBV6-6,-,TGTGCCAGCACCCGACGGCAGGCCTCCTCCTACGAGCAGTACTTC,CASTRRQASSYEQYF
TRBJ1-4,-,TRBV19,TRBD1,TGTGCCAGTAGTAGGGACAGTACCAATGAAAAACTGTTTTTT,CASSRDSTNEKLFF
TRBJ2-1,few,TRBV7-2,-,TGTGCCAGCAGCCTCGGACTGTACAATGAGCAGTTCTTC,CASSLGLYNEQFF
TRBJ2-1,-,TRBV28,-,TGTGCCAGCAGTTTGAAATTAGGCCTAGCGCCCAGAGGCTCCTACAATGAGCAGTTCTTC,CASSLKLGLAPRGSYNEQFF
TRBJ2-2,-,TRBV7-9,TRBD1,TGTGCCAGCACGGACAGGAGCAACACCGGGGAGCTGTTTTTT,CASTDRSNTGELFF
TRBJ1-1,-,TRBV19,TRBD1,TGTGCCAGTAGTACGGACAGGGCAATGAACACTGAAGCTTTCTTT,CASSTDRAMNTEAFF
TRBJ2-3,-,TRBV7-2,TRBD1,TGTGCCAGCAGCTTGAACAGGGGTACAGATACGCAGTATTTT,CASSLNRGTDTQYF
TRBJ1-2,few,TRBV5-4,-,TGTGCCAGCAGCTATGTTACACCCAACTATGGCTACACCTTC,CASSYVTPNYGYTF
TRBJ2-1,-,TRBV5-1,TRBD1,TGCGCCAGCAGCTTGTCCGGGACAGGGAGTTACAATGAGCAGTTCTTC,CASSLSGTGSYNEQFF
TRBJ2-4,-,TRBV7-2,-,TGTGCCAGCAGCTCCCAGGTGGGGCCGGGAAACATTCAGTACTTC,CASSSQVGPGNIQYF
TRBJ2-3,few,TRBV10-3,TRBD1,TGTGCCATCAGTCCGGGACAGGGGGTAGATACGCAGTATTTT,CAISPGQGVDTQYF
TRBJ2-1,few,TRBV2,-,TGTGCCAGCAGTGTTAGTCTAGAAGGGCAGTTCTTC,CASSVSLEGQFF
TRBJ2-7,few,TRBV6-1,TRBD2,TGTGCCAGCAGTGAACTTCGGTTTCTAGCGGGACGCTCCTACGAGCAGTACTTC,CASSELRFLAGRSYEQYF